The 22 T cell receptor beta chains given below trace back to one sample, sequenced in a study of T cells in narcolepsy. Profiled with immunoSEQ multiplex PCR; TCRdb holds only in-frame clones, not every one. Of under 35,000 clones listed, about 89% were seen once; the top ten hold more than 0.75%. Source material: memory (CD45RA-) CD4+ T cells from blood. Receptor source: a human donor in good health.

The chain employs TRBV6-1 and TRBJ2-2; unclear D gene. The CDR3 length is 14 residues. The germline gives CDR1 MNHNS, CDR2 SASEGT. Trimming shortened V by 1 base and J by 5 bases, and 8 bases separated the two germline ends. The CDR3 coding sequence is TGTGCCAGCAGTGAAGTGGCAGCGACCGGGGAGCTGTTTTTT. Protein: CASSEVAATGELFF.

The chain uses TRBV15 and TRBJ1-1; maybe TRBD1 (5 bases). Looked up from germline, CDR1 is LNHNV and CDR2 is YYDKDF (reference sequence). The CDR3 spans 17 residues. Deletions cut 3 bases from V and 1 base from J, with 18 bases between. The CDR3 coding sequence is TGTGCCACCAGCAGGGGGCCTTTAGGGTCTGGGAACACTGAAGCTTTCTTT. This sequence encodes CATSRGPLGSGNTEAFF.

The CDR3: CAWSVGRAGEQYF. The CDR3 region has the DNA TGTGCCTGGAGTGTAGGCAGGGCGGGCGAGCAGTACTTC. The chain joins TRBV30 to TRBJ2-7; either TRBD1 or TRBD2 may fit D (5 bases each). Trimming pared 0 bases from V and 6 bases from J, leaving 12 bases between. This CDR3 has 13 residues. Per germline, CDR1 GTSNPN and CDR2 SVGIG (reference sequence).

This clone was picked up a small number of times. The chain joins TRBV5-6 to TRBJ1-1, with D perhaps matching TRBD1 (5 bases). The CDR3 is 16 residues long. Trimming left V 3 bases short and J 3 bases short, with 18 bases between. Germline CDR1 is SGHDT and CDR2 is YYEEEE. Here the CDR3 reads CASSSQGSVRDTEAFF. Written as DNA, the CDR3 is TGTGCCAGCAGCTCCCAGGGTTCGGTAAGGGACACTGAAGCTTTCTTT.

The CDR3 nucleotides are TGTGCCAGCAGTGAGGCATCGGACATTCCGCTGTTTTTT. The encoded protein is CASSEASDIPLFF. The rearrangement uses TRBV6-1 and TRBJ2-2, with D possibly being TRBD1 (5 bases). In germline, CDR1 is MNHNS, CDR2 SASEGT. Trimming pared 3 bases from V and 13 bases from J, leaving 15 bases between. The CDR3 has 13 residues.

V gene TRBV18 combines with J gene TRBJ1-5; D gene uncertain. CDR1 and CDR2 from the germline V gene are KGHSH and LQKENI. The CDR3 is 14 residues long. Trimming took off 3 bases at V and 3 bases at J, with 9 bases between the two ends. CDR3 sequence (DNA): TGTGCCAGCTCACCGAGAGGGAACAATCAGCCCCAGCATTTT. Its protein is CASSPRGNNQPQHF.

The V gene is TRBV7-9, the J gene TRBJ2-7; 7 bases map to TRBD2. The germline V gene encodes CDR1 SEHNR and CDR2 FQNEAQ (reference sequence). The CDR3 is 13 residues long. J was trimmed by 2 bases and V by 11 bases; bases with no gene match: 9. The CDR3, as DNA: TGTGCCTCGGGGGGATTCGGCACCTACGAGCAGTACTTC. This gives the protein CASGGFGTYEQYF.

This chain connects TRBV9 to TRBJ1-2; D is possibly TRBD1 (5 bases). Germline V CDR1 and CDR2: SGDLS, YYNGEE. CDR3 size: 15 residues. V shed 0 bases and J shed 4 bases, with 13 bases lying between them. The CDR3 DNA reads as TGTGCCAGCAGCGTAGCCGGGGCCTTATCCTATGGCTACACCTTC. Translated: CASSVAGALSYGYTF.

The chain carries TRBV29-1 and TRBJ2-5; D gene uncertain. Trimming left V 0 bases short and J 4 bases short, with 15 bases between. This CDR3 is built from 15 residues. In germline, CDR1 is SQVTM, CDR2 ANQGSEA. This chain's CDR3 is CSVEDGRSRGETQYF. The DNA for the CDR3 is TGCAGCGTTGAAGACGGAAGGTCGAGAGGAGAGACCCAGTACTTC.

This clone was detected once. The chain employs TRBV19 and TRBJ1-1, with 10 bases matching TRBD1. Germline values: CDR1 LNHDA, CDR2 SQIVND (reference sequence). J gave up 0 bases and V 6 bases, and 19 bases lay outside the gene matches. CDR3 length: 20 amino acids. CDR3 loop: CASRPRTGTGDSRLNTEAFF. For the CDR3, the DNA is TGTGCCAGTAGGCCCCGGACGGGGACAGGGGACTCAAGGTTGAACACTGAAGCTTTCTTT. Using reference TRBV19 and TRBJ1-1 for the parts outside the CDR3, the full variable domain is DGGITQSPKYLFRKEGQNVTLSCEQNLNHDAMYWYRQDPGQGLRLIYYSQIVNDFQKGDIAEGYSVSREKKESFPLTVTSAQKNPTAFYLCASRPRTGTGDSRLNTEAFFGQGTRLTVV.

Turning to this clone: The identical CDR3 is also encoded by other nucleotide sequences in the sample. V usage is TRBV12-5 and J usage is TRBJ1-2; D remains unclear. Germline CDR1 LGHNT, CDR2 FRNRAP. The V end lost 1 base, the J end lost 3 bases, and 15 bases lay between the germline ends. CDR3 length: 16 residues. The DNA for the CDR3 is TGTGCTAGTGGTTTGGACCCAGGACTGGTCGACTATGGCTACACCTTC. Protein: CASGLDPGLVDYGYTF.

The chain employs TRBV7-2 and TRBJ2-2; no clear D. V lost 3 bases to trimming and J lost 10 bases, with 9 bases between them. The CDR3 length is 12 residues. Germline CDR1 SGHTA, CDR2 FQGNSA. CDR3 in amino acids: CASSFKPPELFF. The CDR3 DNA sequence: TGTGCCAGCAGCTTTAAGCCTCCGGAGCTGTTTTTT. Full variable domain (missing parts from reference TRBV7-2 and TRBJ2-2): GAGVSQSPSNKVTEKGKDVELRCDPISGHTALYWYRQSLGQGLEFLIYFQGNSAPDKSGLPSDRFSAERTGGSVSTLTIQRTQQEDSAVYLCASSFKPPELFFGEGSRLTVL.

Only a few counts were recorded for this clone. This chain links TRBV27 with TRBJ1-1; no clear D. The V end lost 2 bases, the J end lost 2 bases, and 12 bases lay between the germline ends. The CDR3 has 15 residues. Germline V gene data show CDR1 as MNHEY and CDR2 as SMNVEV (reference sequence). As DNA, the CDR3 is TGTGCCAGCAGTTTAGATTTGCTCGGTAACACTGAAGCTTTCTTT. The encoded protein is CASSLDLLGNTEAFF.

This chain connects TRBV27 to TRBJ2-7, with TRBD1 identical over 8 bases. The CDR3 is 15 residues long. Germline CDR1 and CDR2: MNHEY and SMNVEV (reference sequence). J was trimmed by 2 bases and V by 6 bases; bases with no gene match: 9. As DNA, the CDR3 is TGTGCCAGCAGCCCTCGGACAGGGCTTGCCTACGAGCAGTACTTC. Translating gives CASSPRTGLAYEQYF.

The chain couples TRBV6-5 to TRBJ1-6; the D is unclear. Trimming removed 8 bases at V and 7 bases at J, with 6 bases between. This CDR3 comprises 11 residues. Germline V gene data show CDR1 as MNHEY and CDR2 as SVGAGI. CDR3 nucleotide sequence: TGTGCCAGCGGGGTGAATTCACCCCTCCACTTT. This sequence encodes CASGVNSPLHF.

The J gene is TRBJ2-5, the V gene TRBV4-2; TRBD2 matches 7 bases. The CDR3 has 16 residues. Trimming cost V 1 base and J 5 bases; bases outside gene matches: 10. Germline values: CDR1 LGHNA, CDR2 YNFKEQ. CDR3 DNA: TGTGCCAGCAGCCAAGGACACGGGAGGTGGCAGGAGACCCAGTACTTC. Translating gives CASSQGHGRWQETQYF.

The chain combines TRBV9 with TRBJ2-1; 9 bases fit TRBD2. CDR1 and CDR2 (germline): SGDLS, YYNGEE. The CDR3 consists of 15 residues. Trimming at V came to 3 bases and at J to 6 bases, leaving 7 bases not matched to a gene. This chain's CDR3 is CASSDPPGLANEQFF. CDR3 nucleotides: TGTGCCAGCAGCGACCCCCCGGGACTAGCCAATGAGCAGTTCTTC.

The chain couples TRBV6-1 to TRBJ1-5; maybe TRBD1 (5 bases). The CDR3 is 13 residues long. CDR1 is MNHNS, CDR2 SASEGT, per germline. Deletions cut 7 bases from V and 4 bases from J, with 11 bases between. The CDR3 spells CASTWGKNQPQHF. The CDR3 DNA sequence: TGTGCCAGCACTTGGGGGAAGAATCAGCCCCAGCATTTT.

CDR3 in amino acids: CASSAQSYEQYF. Written as DNA, the CDR3 is TGTGCCAGCAGTGCCCAGTCCTACGAGCAGTACTTC. The J gene is TRBJ2-7, the V gene TRBV6-5; unclear D gene. The CDR3 has 12 residues. Germline CDR1 and CDR2: MNHEY and SVGAGI. V lost 5 bases, J lost 1 base, and 6 bases lay in between.

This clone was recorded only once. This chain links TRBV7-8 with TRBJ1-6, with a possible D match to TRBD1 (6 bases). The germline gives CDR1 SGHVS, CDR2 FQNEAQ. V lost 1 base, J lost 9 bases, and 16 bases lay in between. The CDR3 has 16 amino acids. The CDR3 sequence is CASSLVAQSRGSPLHF. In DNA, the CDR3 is TGTGCCAGCAGCTTAGTCGCACAGTCCAGGGGTTCACCCCTCCACTTT.

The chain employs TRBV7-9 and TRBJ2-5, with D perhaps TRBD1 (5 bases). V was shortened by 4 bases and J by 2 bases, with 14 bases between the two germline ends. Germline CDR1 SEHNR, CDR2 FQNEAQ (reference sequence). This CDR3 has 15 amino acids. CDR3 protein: CASSYGDSKQETQYF. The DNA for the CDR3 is TGTGCCAGCAGCTATGGCGACAGCAAACAAGAGACCCAGTACTTC.

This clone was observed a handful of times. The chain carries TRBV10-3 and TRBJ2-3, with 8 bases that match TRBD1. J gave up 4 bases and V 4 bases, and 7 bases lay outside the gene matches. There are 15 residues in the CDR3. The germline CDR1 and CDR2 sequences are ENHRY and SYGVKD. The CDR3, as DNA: TGTGCCATCAGTGGAGGCAGGGGGCAATCAGATACGCAGTATTTT. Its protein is CAISGGRGQSDTQYF.